A selection of T cell receptor beta chains follows, all from one sample in a study of technical replicates of blood from several donors. The repertoire was sequenced with immunoSEQ multiplex PCR; TCRdb's copy has only in-frame clones and lacks some. This sample has some 87,000 clones, with about 92% found just once. Sample: T cells isolated from PBMCs. The receptors come from a human donor in good health. The conserved cysteine and the conserved F or W are not part of the CDR3 here.

j_gene,v_gene,CDR3aa
TRBJ2-7,TRBV13,ASSLGGQAVEQY
TRBJ1-2,TRBV27,ASSFSTGEVNYGYT
TRBJ1-3,TRBV4-1,ASSQNPGFSGNTIY
TRBJ2-5,TRBV6-5,ASGGAYQETQY
TRBJ2-6,TRBV9,ASSVGGGGLPSGANVLT
TRBJ2-5,TRBV10-3,AISESLVRLETQY
TRBJ1-3,TRBV9,ASSPSGVSGNTIY
TRBJ2-7,TRBV6-5,ASSYSTTGYEQY
TRBJ2-1,TRBV30,AWTQYNEQF
TRBJ1-5,TRBV19,ASSPTAVFNQPQH
TRBJ1-2,TRBV4-1,ASSQPGTGENYGYT
TRBJ2-2,TRBV7-2,ASSSRRRSGELF
TRBJ2-7,TRBV19,ASRGLAGGEQY
TRBJ2-3,TRBV20-1,SRELSDTQY
TRBJ1-1,TRBV7-2,ASSLTTGWNTEAF
TRBJ2-7,TRBV27,ASSWGAGPYEQY
TRBJ1-1,TRBV5-4,ASSGGQGHTEAF
TRBJ2-3,TRBV27,ASSFTSGGIDTQY
TRBJ2-3,TRBV29-1,SVDRGLTDTQY
TRBJ2-1,TRBV28,ASLGQNSYNEQF
TRBJ1-2,TRBV4-3,ASSQEQGIGYGYT
TRBJ1-4,TRBV7-9,ASSLALGGKVNEKLF
TRBJ2-3,TRBV7-2,ASSLYYSGELGMAQY
TRBJ2-5,TRBV10-1,ASSRGLGETQY
TRBJ2-7,TRBV4-1,ASSQGSPGGMKY
TRBJ1-4,TRBV19,ASSVYNEKLF
TRBJ2-4,TRBV15,ATMELAGGLAKNIQY
TRBJ2-1,TRBV9,ASSVGTSGNEQF
TRBJ1-1,TRBV6-6,ASSQTGLNTEAF
TRBJ2-1,TRBV30,AWSVASGIAEQF
TRBJ1-2,TRBV28,ASTNPPGGYGYT
TRBJ2-2,TRBV9,ASGSGGGNTGELF